The following is a T cell receptor (beta chain) sequence with its context. The CDR3 is made up of 11 amino acids. Germline values: CDR1 SGHDN, CDR2 FVKESK. Deletions cut 2 bases from V and 7 bases from J, with 2 bases between. An input of about 0.5 to 1 ug of RNA was subjected to reverse transcription using random hexamers. The TCR beta CDR3 was amplified by immunoSEQ multiplex PCR across 54 Vbeta, 13 Jbeta. TCRdb analysed the immunoSEQ multiplex PCR reads with MiXCR anew, one entry per CDR3 protein. In the table there are roughly 200,000 distinct CDR3 sequences, approximately 94% of which are singletons. This record belongs to a study of CD8 T cells in Susac syndrome.

Input material: CD4+ T cells from PBMCs. The V gene is TRBV14, the J gene TRBJ2-2; unclear D gene. The clonotype originates from a human donor in good health. The CDR3: CASSQFGELFF. The CDR3 region has the DNA TGTGCCAGCAGCCAATTCGGGGAGCTGTTTTTT.